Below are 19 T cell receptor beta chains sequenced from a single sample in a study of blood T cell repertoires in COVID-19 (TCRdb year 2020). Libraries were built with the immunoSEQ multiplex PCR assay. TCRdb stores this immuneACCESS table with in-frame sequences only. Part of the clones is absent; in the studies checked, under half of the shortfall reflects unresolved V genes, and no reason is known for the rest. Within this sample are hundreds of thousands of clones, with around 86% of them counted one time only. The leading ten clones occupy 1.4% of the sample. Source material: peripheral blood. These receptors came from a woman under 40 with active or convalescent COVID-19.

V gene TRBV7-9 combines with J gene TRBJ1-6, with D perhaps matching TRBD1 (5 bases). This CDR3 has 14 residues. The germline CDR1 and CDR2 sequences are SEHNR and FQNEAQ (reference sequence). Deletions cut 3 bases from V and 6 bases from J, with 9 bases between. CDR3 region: CASSFDSSNSPLHF. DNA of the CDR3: TGTGCCAGCAGCTTCGACAGCTCTAATTCACCCCTCCACTTT.

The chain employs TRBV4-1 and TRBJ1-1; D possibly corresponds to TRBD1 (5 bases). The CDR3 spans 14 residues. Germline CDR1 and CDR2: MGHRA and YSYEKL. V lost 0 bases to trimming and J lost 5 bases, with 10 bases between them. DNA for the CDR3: TGCGCCAGCAGCCAAGATTCCAGGGTTACTGAAGCTTTCTTT. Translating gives CASSQDSRVTEAFF.

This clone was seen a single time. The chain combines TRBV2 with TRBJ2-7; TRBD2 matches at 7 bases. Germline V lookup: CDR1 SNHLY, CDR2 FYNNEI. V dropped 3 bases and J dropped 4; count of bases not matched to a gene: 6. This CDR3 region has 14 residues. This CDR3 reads CASSDVGGPYEQYF. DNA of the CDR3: TGTGCCAGCAGTGATGTGGGAGGGCCTTACGAGCAGTACTTC.

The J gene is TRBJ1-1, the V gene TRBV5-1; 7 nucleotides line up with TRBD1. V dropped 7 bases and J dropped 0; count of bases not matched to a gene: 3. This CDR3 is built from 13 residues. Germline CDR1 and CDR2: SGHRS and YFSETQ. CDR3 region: CASGGGMNTEAFF. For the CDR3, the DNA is TGCGCCAGCGGAGGGGGCATGAACACTGAAGCTTTCTTT.

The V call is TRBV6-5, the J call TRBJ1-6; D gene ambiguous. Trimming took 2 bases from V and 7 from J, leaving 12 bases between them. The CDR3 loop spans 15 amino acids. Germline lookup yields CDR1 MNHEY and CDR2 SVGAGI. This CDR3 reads CASSYPAGRNSPLHF. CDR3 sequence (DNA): TGTGCCAGCAGTTACCCGGCAGGTAGGAATTCACCCCTCCACTTT.

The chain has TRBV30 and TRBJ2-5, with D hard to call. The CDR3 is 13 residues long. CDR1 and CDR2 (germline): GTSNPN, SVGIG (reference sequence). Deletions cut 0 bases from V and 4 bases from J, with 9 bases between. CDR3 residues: CAWSVLDPETQYF. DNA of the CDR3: TGTGCCTGGAGTGTGCTAGATCCAGAGACCCAGTACTTC.

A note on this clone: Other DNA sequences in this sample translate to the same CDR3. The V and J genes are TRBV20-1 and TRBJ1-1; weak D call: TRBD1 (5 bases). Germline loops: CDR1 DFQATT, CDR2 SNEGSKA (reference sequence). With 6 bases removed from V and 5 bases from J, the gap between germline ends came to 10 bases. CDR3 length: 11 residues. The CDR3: CSASRGTEAFF. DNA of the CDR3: TGCAGTGCCAGTAGGGGAACTGAAGCTTTCTTT.

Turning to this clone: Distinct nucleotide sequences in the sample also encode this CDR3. The chain's CDR3 is CASSLGAGGPADTQYF. In DNA, the CDR3 is TGTGCCAGCAGCTTGGGGGCGGGGGGGCCGGCAGATACGCAGTATTTT. The chain combines TRBV5-4 with TRBJ2-3; 9 nucleotides line up with TRBD2. The CDR3 runs to 16 residues. Losses at the gene ends were 0 bases for V and 4 bases for J; bases not matched to a gene: 6. Germline V lookup: CDR1 SGHNT, CDR2 YYREEE (reference sequence).

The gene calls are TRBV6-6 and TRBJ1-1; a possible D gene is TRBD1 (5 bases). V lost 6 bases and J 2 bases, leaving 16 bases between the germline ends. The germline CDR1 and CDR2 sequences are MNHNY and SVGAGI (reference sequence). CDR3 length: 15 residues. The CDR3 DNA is TGTGCCAGCAGATCAATGACAGAAGCTAACACTGAAGCTTTCTTT. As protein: CASRSMTEANTEAFF.

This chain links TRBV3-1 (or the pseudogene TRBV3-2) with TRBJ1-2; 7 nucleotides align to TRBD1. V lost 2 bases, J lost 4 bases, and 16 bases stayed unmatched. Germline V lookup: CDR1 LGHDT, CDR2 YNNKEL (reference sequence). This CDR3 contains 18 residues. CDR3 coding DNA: TGTGCCAGCAGCCAAAGTGGGGTACGGGACAGTAGTTCCTATGGCTACACCTTC. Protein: CASSQSGVRDSSSYGYTF.

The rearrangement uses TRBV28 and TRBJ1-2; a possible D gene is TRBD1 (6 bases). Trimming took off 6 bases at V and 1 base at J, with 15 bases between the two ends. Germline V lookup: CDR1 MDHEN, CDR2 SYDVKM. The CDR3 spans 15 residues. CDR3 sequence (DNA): TGTGCCAGCAGAGGGGGGGGTGGGAATAACTATGGCTACACCTTC. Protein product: CASRGGGGNNYGYTF.

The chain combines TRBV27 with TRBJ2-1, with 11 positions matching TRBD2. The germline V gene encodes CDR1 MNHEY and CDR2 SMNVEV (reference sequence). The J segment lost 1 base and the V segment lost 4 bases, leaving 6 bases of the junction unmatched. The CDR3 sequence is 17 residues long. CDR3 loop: CASSYRTSGLSYNEQFF. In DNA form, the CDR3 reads TGTGCCAGCAGTTACCGGACTAGCGGGTTATCCTACAATGAGCAGTTCTTC.

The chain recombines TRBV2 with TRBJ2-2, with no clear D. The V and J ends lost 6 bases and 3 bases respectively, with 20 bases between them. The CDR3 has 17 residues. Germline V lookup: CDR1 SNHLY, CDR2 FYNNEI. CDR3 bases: TGTGCCAGCAGAACCAGGTTTCGTGGCAGAGACACCGGGGAGCTGTTTTTT. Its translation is CASRTRFRGRDTGELFF.

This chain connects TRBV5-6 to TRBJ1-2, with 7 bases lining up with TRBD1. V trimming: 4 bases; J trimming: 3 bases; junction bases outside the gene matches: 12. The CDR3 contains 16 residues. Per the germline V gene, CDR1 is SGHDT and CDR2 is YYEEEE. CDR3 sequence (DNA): TGTGCCAGCAGCGCCTGGACAGGTGGAAATTACTATGGCTACACCTTC. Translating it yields CASSAWTGGNYYGYTF. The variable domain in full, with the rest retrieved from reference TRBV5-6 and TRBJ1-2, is DAGVTQSPTHLIKTRGQQVTLRCSPKSGHDTVSWYQQALGQGPQFIFQYYEEEERQRGNFPDRFSGHQFPNYSSELNVNALLLGDSALYLCASSAWTGGNYYGYTFGSGTRLTVV.

The CDR3 here is CASSVAKAVNTEAFF. In DNA, the CDR3 is TGTGCCAGCAGCGTAGCTAAGGCGGTGAACACTGAAGCTTTCTTT. V and J are TRBV9 and TRBJ1-1, with D hard to call. Per germline, CDR1 SGDLS and CDR2 YYNGEE. This CDR3 has 15 residues. Trimming shortened V by 0 bases and J by 0 bases, and 9 bases separated the two germline ends.

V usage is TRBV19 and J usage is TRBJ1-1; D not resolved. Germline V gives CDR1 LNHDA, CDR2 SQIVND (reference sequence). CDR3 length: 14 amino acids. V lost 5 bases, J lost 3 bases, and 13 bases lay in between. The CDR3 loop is CASSDLPADTEAFF. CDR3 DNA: TGTGCCAGTAGTGACCTCCCGGCGGACACTGAAGCTTTCTTT.

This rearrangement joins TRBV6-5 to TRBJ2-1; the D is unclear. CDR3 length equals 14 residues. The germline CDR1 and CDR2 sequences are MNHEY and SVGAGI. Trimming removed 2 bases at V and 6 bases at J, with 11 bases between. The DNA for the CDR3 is TGTGCCAGCAGTTACACAGACACTTTCAATGAGCAGTTCTTC. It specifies CASSYTDTFNEQFF.

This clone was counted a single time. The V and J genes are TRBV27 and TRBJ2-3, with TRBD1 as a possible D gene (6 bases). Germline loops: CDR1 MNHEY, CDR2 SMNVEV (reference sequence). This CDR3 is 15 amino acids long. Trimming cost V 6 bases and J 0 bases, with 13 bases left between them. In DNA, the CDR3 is TGTGCCAGCAGGAAACAGGGATGGAGCACAGATACGCAGTATTTT. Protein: CASRKQGWSTDTQYF.

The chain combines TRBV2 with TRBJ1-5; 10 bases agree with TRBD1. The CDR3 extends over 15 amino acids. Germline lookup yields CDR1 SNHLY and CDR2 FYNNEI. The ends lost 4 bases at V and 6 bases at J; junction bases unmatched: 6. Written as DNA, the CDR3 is TGTGCCAGCAGTGGGAGACAGGGGGCTTTTCAGCCCCAGCATTTT. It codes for CASSGRQGAFQPQHF.